One sample yielded the 28 T cell receptor beta chains listed below, sequenced in a study of T cells after yellow fever vaccination. Via MiXCR, TCRdb re-called the 5' RACE reads, giving one row per CDR3 protein. The sample records hundreds of thousands of distinct CDR3 sequences, over 15% being singletons. The source was PBMCs, collected before the yellow fever booster vaccination. The source of these receptors is a man between 18 and 35 years old who received the YFV17D yellow fever vaccine.

This chain uses TRBV4-3 with TRBJ2-7; D is perhaps TRBD1 or TRBD2 (5 bases each). Germline CDR1 is LGHNA and CDR2 is YSLEER. This CDR3 comprises 14 residues. V was trimmed by 1 base and J by 6 bases, leaving 13 bases between them. The CDR3 protein is CASSQVGVGSEQYF. In DNA, the CDR3 is TGCGCCAGCAGCCAAGTGGGGGTAGGGAGCGAGCAGTACTTC.

The chain has TRBV25-1 and TRBJ1-5, with a tentative D call TRBD1 (5 bases). CDR3 length: 14 amino acids. Germline CDR1 MGHDK, CDR2 SYGVNS. Trimming took 2 bases from V and 2 from J, leaving 7 bases between them. CDR3 sequence (DNA): TGTGCCAGCAGTGAAGGCAGGGGCAATCAGCCCCAGCATTTT. It yields the protein CASSEGRGNQPQHF.

This clonotype was recorded a few times. The chain couples TRBV4-1 to TRBJ1-2; 8 positions match TRBD1. The CDR3 is 13 amino acids. From germline, CDR1 is MGHRA and CDR2 YSYEKL. Unmatched junction bases numbered 2, after V lost 5 bases and J lost 3 bases. The CDR3 bases are TGCGCCAGCAGCGAACAGGGGGACTATGGCTACACCTTC. Encoded protein: CASSEQGDYGYTF.

CDR3 loop: CAIGRGREAFF. The DNA of the CDR3 is TGTGCCATCGGTCGGGGCCGAGAAGCTTTCTTT. J is TRBJ1-1 and V is TRBV10-3; D possibly corresponds to TRBD1 (5 bases). V dropped 8 bases and J dropped 8 bases, with 12 bases sitting between them. The V gene's germline CDR1 is ENHRY and CDR2 SYGVKD. This CDR3 comprises 11 residues.

This clonotype occurred a few times. V is TRBV6-2 or TRBV6-3 and J is TRBJ1-5; D is undetermined. Germline loops: CDR1 MNHEY, CDR2 SVGEGT. The CDR3 is 13 residues long. Trimming cost V 5 bases and J 1 base, with 6 bases left between them. The CDR3 loop reads CASSDGSNQPQHF. In DNA form, the CDR3 reads TGTGCCAGCAGTGATGGGAGCAATCAGCCCCAGCATTTT.

This clonotype was seen only a few times. A read error may account for a junction end that differs from germline. This rearrangement joins TRBV5-1 to TRBJ2-5, with D uncertain. The CDR3 spans 12 residues. The germline V gene has CDR1 SGHRS and CDR2 YFSETQ. CDR3 nucleotide sequence: TGCGCCAGCAGCTTGGAGGGTGGCAGGACCAGCTTC. It translates to CASSLEGGRTSF. The complete variable domain, with remaining parts taken from reference TRBV5-1 and TRBJ2-5, reads KAGVTQTPRYLIKTRGQQVTLSCSPISGHRSVSWYQQTPGQGLQFLFEYFSETQRNKGNFPGRFSGRQFSNSRSEMNVSTLELGDSALYLCASSLEGGRTSFGPGTRLLVL.

This clonotype was seen more than once but under ten times. The chain is built from TRBV28 and TRBJ1-5; D is perhaps TRBD1 (6 bases). CDR1 is MDHEN, CDR2 SYDVKM, per germline. V lost 10 bases to trimming and J lost 1 base, with 20 bases between them. The CDR3 spans 16 residues. Here the CDR3 reads CATNPGGRESNQPQHF. The CDR3 region has the DNA TGTGCCACCAATCCCGGGGGGCGAGAAAGCAATCAGCCCCAGCATTTT.

V and J are TRBV24-1 and TRBJ1-1; D uncertain. From germline, CDR1 is KGHDR and CDR2 SFDVKD. CDR3 size: 14 residues. Trimming took 11 bases from V and 1 from J, leaving 16 bases between them. The CDR3 DNA is TGTGCCATCTTCGAGCCAGAATCGAACACTGAAGCTTTCTTT. This translates into CAIFEPESNTEAFF.

This clonotype has a handful of counts. J is TRBJ2-3 and V is TRBV7-2, with 15 nucleotides matching TRBD2. V shed 0 bases, J shed 6 bases, and the junction held 10 bases outside the gene matches. CDR3 length: 19 residues. Germline V gives CDR1 SGHTA, CDR2 FQGNSA. CDR3 loop: CASSLALGLAGGKWDTQYF. In DNA, the CDR3 is TGTGCCAGCAGCTTAGCGTTGGGACTAGCGGGGGGCAAATGGGATACGCAGTATTTT.

This clonotype was detected only a few times. The chain carries TRBV14 and TRBJ2-1; D may match TRBD1 or TRBD2 (5 bases each). V lost 5 bases and J 14 bases, leaving 13 bases between the germline ends. CDR1 and CDR2 (germline): SGHDN, FVKESK. The CDR3 has 11 residues. DNA of the CDR3: TGTGCCAGCAGCTCGGGACCCCGGGAGTTCTTC. This translates into CASSSGPREFF. Full variable domain (outside the CDR3, taken from reference TRBV14 and TRBJ2-1): EAGVTQFPSHSVIEKGQTVTLRCDPISGHDNLYWYRRVMGKEIKFLLHFVKESKQDESGMPNNRFLAERTGGTYSTLKVQPAELEDSGVYFCASSSGPREFFGPGTRLTVL.

This clonotype was observed a handful of times. The chain links TRBV6-6 to TRBJ2-2; no firm D call. Trimming left V 2 bases short and J 5 bases short, with 6 bases between. The CDR3 extends over 13 amino acids. The germline V gene has CDR1 MNHNY and CDR2 SVGAGI (reference sequence). The chain's CDR3 is CASSYVTTGELFF. CDR3 bases: TGTGCCAGCAGTTACGTGACGACCGGGGAGCTGTTTTTT.

In this sample, this clonotype turned up a few times. J is TRBJ1-3 and V is TRBV5-1; TRBD1 might be the D (6 bases). Germline V gene sequence: CDR1 SGHRS, CDR2 YFSETQ. This CDR3 region has 14 residues. Trimming shortened V by 7 bases and J by 2 bases, and 13 bases separated the two germline ends. The CDR3 DNA reads TGCGCCAGCCCGTCCGGGACAACTGGAAACACCATATATTTT. This sequence encodes CASPSGTTGNTIYF.

This chain links TRBV18 with TRBJ1-1; TRBD1 is a possible D gene (5 bases). V lost 6 bases to trimming and J lost 1 base, with 18 bases between them. The CDR3 spans 16 residues. Germline loops: CDR1 KGHSH, CDR2 LQKENI. For the CDR3, the DNA is TGTGCCAGCTCCCCCCCACCGGGGCTGGGGAACACTGAAGCTTTCTTT. Translation gives CASSPPPGLGNTEAFF.

This rearrangement joins TRBV24-1 to TRBJ2-1; maybe TRBD1 (7 bases). The germline gives CDR1 KGHDR, CDR2 SFDVKD. V was cut by 4 bases and J by 12 bases, with 24 bases left in between. There are 16 residues in the CDR3. CDR3 loop: CATSDQRATGAEGQFF. The CDR3 bases are TGTGCCACCAGTGACCAGAGAGCTACAGGGGCGGAGGGGCAGTTCTTC.

The chain links TRBV9 to TRBJ2-1, with a weak D call TRBD2 (7 bases). The CDR3 covers 15 residues. The V end lost 0 bases, the J end lost 5 bases, and 12 bases lay between the germline ends. CDR1 and CDR2 (germline): SGDLS, YYNGEE. The CDR3 reads CASSVVGGPNNEQFF. The CDR3 nucleotides are TGTGCCAGCAGCGTAGTGGGGGGGCCCAACAATGAGCAGTTCTTC.

This clonotype was counted only a few times. The genes are TRBV27 and TRBJ1-1; D is uncertain. The V gene's germline CDR1 is MNHEY and CDR2 SMNVEV (reference sequence). The V and J ends lost 2 bases and 0 bases respectively, with 7 bases between them. The CDR3 extends over 14 amino acids. The CDR3 loop reads CASSLLPLNTEAFF. The CDR3 nucleotides read TGTGCCAGCAGTTTACTGCCGCTGAACACTGAAGCTTTCTTT.

J is TRBJ2-1 and V is TRBV27; 9 bases align to TRBD1. The trim removed 10 bases at V and 7 bases at J, leaving 11 bases unmatched. CDR1 and CDR2 from the germline V gene are MNHEY and SMNVEV (reference sequence). CDR3 length: 14 residues. The CDR3 is CAIARDRVLNEQFF. CDR3 DNA: TGTGCCATCGCACGGGACAGGGTTTTGAATGAGCAGTTCTTC.

This clonotype was recorded a few times. This chain joins TRBV6-2 or TRBV6-3 and TRBJ2-3, with D possibly TRBD2 on 5 matching bases. The CDR3 is 12 residues long. Trimming removed 10 bases at V and 6 bases at J, with 14 bases between. Germline lookup yields CDR1 MNHEY and CDR2 SVGEGT. The CDR3 reads CATSTGGDTQYF. The CDR3 DNA is TGTGCCACCTCGACTGGCGGGGATACGCAGTATTTT.

This clonotype has a handful of counts. V is TRBV10-3 and J is TRBJ1-4; D is ambiguous. Per the germline V gene, CDR1 is ENHRY and CDR2 is SYGVKD. CDR3 length: 16 amino acids. V lost 0 bases and J lost 0, with 8 bases in between. CDR3 coding DNA: TGTGCCATCAGTGAGTCGGTCCTGCCAACTAATGAAAAACTGTTTTTT. Its translation is CAISESVLPTNEKLFF.

This clonotype was counted only a few times. This chain links TRBV25-1 with TRBJ2-5, with D perhaps given as TRBD1 or TRBD2 (5 bases each). Germline V gene sequence: CDR1 MGHDK, CDR2 SYGVNS. This CDR3 is 15 amino acids long. Deletions cut 3 bases from V and 5 bases from J, with 16 bases between. The CDR3 sequence: CASSDMSGSVETQYF. The CDR3 region has the DNA TGTGCCAGCAGTGATATGTCAGGGAGCGTGGAGACCCAGTACTTC.

CDR3: CAISVTGGLSYEQYF. In DNA, the CDR3 is TGTGCCATCAGTGTAACAGGGGGCTTGTCCTACGAGCAGTACTTC. The rearrangement joins TRBV10-3 to TRBJ2-7; 9 bases align to TRBD1. Losses at the gene ends were 4 bases for V and 1 base for J; bases not matched to a gene: 5. Germline values: CDR1 ENHRY, CDR2 SYGVKD. The CDR3 is 15 amino acids.

The chain is built from TRBV4-1 and TRBJ1-1; TRBD1 matches at 9 bases. Germline CDR1 MGHRA, CDR2 YSYEKL. V lost 0 bases, J lost 10 bases, and 9 bases stayed unmatched. The CDR3 contains 15 residues. The CDR3 DNA sequence: TGCGCCAGCAGCCAAGATGGGCACAGGGGGCTGGTAGCTTTCTTT. It codes for CASSQDGHRGLVAFF.

The V gene is TRBV28, the J gene TRBJ1-1, with D unclear. Germline V CDR1 and CDR2: MDHEN, SYDVKM. The CDR3 spans 12 residues. V was clipped by 3 bases and J by 3 bases, with 5 bases between them. The CDR3 nucleotides are TGTGCCAGCAGTTTGACATACACTGAAGCTTTCTTT. It codes for CASSLTYTEAFF.

This clonotype came up a few times. The chain links TRBV7-2 to TRBJ2-5; tentatively, D is TRBD1 (5 bases). V was pared by 5 bases and J by 1 base, with 11 bases between. CDR1 and CDR2 from the germline V gene are SGHTA and FQGNSA. The CDR3 loop spans 14 amino acids. CDR3: CASSKGGAQETQYF. CDR3 nucleotides: TGTGCCAGCAGCAAAGGTGGGGCCCAAGAGACCCAGTACTTC.

This chain uses TRBV6-5 with TRBJ1-5; perhaps TRBD1 as D (5 bases). This CDR3 has 13 amino acids. CDR1 is MNHEY, CDR2 SVGAGI, per germline. V dropped 5 bases and J dropped 6 bases, with 11 bases sitting between them. In nucleotides, the CDR3 is TGTGCCAGCAGTACCCACGGGGCTCAGCCCCAGCATTTT. Translated, it gives CASSTHGAQPQHF.

This clonotype was seen a handful of times. V is TRBV7-8 and J is TRBJ2-5; D ambiguous. This CDR3 has 15 residues. CDR1 is SGHVS and CDR2 is FQNEAQ in the germline V gene. Trimming pared 10 bases from V and 3 bases from J, leaving 21 bases between. The CDR3 here is CAISESPGTEETQYF. The CDR3 region has the DNA TGTGCCATCTCAGAATCGCCGGGCACCGAAGAGACCCAGTACTTC.

This clonotype has a handful of counts. The chain employs TRBV29-1 and TRBJ1-1; no firm D call. Deletions cut 4 bases from V and 4 bases from J, with 16 bases between. CDR1 and CDR2 from the germline V gene are SQVTM and ANQGSEA. This CDR3 spans 14 amino acids. Here the CDR3 reads CSVGPHGQVTEAFF. The CDR3 nucleotides read TGCAGCGTTGGTCCGCACGGCCAGGTCACTGAAGCTTTCTTT.

The gene calls are TRBV7-2 and TRBJ1-2; the match to TRBD1 covers 9 bases. Trimming cost V 5 bases and J 4 bases; bases outside gene matches: 8. The germline V gene encodes CDR1 SGHTA and CDR2 FQGNSA. This CDR3 has 15 residues. DNA of the CDR3: TGTGCCAGCAGCGACCGGACAGGGGCTCTCTATGGCTACACCTTC. This translates into CASSDRTGALYGYTF.